The 15 T cell receptor beta chains in this list originate from one sample, sequenced in a study of siplizumab effects on memory and regulatory T cells. The method was immunoSEQ multiplex PCR; TCRdb's version includes in-frame clones alone and lacks a portion of them. This table has approximately 100,000 clones, approximately 91% appearing once. Sequenced material: non-Treg CD4+ T cells sorted from blood. These receptors originate from a human donor in good health.

The CDR3 reads CASTSSGTGRVNEQFF. The CDR3, as DNA: TGTGCCAGTACCTCCTCCGGGACAGGGAGGGTTAATGAGCAGTTCTTC. The chain carries TRBV19 and TRBJ2-1; 9 bases map to TRBD1. The CDR3 has 16 amino acids. The junction had 14 bases not matched to a gene; V was cut back by 7 bases and J by 7 bases. Germline lookup yields CDR1 LNHDA and CDR2 SQIVND (reference sequence). Filled out from reference TRBV19 and TRBJ2-1, the complete variable domain reads DGGITQSPKYLFRKEGQNVTLSCEQNLNHDAMYWYRQDPGQGLRLIYYSQIVNDFQKGDIAEGYSVSREKKESFPLTVTSAQKNPTAFYLCASTSSGTGRVNEQFFGPGTRLTVL.

The chain employs TRBV18 and TRBJ2-7; 7 nucleotides match TRBD1. CDR1 is KGHSH and CDR2 is LQKENI in the germline V gene. The V segment lost 8 bases and the J segment 3 bases; nucleotides outside the gene matches: 4. The CDR3 has 12 residues. For the CDR3, the DNA is TGTGCCAGCGGGGACAGTAGCTACGAGCAGTACTTC. Its protein is CASGDSSYEQYF.

In nucleotides, the CDR3 is TGTGCCAGCAGCAGCGCGGGCGGGAGGAGCTCCTACAATGAGCAGTTCTTC. The encoded protein is CASSSAGGRSSYNEQFF. This chain uses TRBV5-4 with TRBJ2-1; 8 bases fit TRBD2. Germline lookup yields CDR1 SGHNT and CDR2 YYREEE (reference sequence). The V gene end was trimmed by 4 bases and the J gene end by 0 bases; junction bases not matched to a gene: 9. The CDR3 has 17 amino acids.

This sequence joins TRBV5-1 and TRBJ2-7; 11 nucleotides align to TRBD2. This CDR3 has 16 amino acids. V lost 6 bases to trimming and J lost 4 bases; unmatched junction nucleotides: 12. Per the germline V gene, CDR1 is SGHRS and CDR2 is YFSETQ. The CDR3 DNA is TGCGCCAGCACCGCCTTGACTAGCGGGATGTCTTACGAGCAGTACTTC. Translated: CASTALTSGMSYEQYF.

As DNA, the CDR3 is TGTGCCAGCAGTGAAGCTGGGGCACAGAACACTGAAGCTTTCTTT. It encodes CASSEAGAQNTEAFF. The chain combines TRBV6-1 with TRBJ1-1, with D perhaps matching TRBD1 (5 bases). The CDR3 has 15 amino acids. The V gene lost 0 bases and the J gene lost 1 base, with 9 bases spanning the gap. CDR1 and CDR2 from the germline V gene are MNHNS and SASEGT.

A remark on this clone: Other DNA sequences within the sample encode an identical CDR3. This chain links TRBV6-1 with TRBJ1-1, with no clear D. V dropped 7 bases and J dropped 0 bases, with 6 bases sitting between them. The germline CDR1 and CDR2 sequences are MNHNS and SASEGT. CDR3 length: 12 residues. The CDR3 nucleotides are TGTGCCAGCAACCGGATGAACACTGAAGCTTTCTTT. This translates into CASNRMNTEAFF.

V gene TRBV30 combines with J gene TRBJ1-2; TRBD1 matches at 7 bases. Trimming took 4 bases from V and 8 from J; bases not matched to a gene: 7. CDR1 is GTSNPN, CDR2 SVGIG, per germline (reference sequence). The CDR3 consists of 12 residues. Here the CDR3 reads CAWTETGAGYTF. The CDR3 DNA reads TGTGCCTGGACAGAAACAGGGGCGGGCTACACCTTC. Filled out from reference TRBV30 and TRBJ1-2, the complete variable domain reads SQTIHQWPATLVQPVGSPLSLECTVEGTSNPNLYWYRQAAGRGLQLLFYSVGIGQISSEVPQNLSASRPQDRQFILSSKKLLLSDSGFYLCAWTETGAGYTFGSGTRLTVV.

In its sample, this clone was seen once. V and J are TRBV5-6 and TRBJ2-3; 9 bases match TRBD2. Germline loops: CDR1 SGHDT, CDR2 YYEEEE. The trim removed 4 bases at V and 0 bases at J, leaving 3 bases unmatched. There are 15 residues in the CDR3. The CDR3 sequence: CASSPGLASTDTQYF. The DNA for the CDR3 is TGTGCCAGCAGCCCAGGACTAGCGAGCACAGATACGCAGTATTTT.

This clone was observed once. V usage is TRBV30 and J usage is TRBJ2-2; D is unresolved. V was pared by 0 bases and J by 1 base, with 9 bases between. The CDR3 loop spans 15 amino acids. Germline-derived CDR1 and CDR2 are GTSNPN and SVGIG (reference sequence). The CDR3 coding sequence is TGTGCCTGGAGTGTATTCGGCAGGAACACCGGGGAGCTGTTTTTT. As protein: CAWSVFGRNTGELFF.

CDR3 in amino acids: CASSLRTGANTGELFF. The CDR3 DNA reads TGCGCCAGCAGCTTGCGGACGGGAGCGAACACCGGGGAGCTGTTTTTT. The genes are TRBV5-1 and TRBJ2-2; TRBD2 is a possible D gene (6 bases). The CDR3 totals 16 residues. Per the germline V gene, CDR1 is SGHRS and CDR2 is YFSETQ. V dropped 1 base and J dropped 0 bases, with 10 bases sitting between them.

This clone was found once. The V gene is TRBV18, the J gene TRBJ2-1, with a possible D match to TRBD2 (6 bases). The length of the CDR3 is 14 residues. V lost 3 bases to trimming and J lost 7 bases, with 13 bases between them. Germline CDR1 and CDR2: KGHSH and LQKENI. The CDR3, as DNA: TGTGCCAGCTCACCGCAGCGGGTGGGGAATGAGCAGTTCTTC. As protein: CASSPQRVGNEQFF. The full variable domain, with the rest looked up from reference TRBV18 and TRBJ2-1, is NAGVMQNPRHLVRRRGQEARLRCSPMKGHSHVYWYRQLPEEGLKFMVYLQKENIIDESGMPKERFSAEFPKEGPSILRIQQVVRGDSAAYFCASSPQRVGNEQFFGPGTRLTVL.

The rearrangement joins TRBV15 to TRBJ2-2, with 7 bases lining up with TRBD2. Germline trimming cut 1 base from V and 1 base from J; bases unmatched to any gene: 0. The CDR3 has 15 amino acids. Germline CDR1 and CDR2: LNHNV and YYDKDF (reference sequence). The CDR3 DNA reads as TGTGCCACCAGCAGAGCGGGAGGGAACACCGGGGAGCTGTTTTTT. Residues: CATSRAGGNTGELFF.

The chain links TRBV7-2 to TRBJ2-5; 9 positions agree with TRBD1. The CDR3 is 15 residues long. Looked up from germline, CDR1 is SGHTA and CDR2 is FQGNSA. The junction had 6 bases not matched to a gene; V was cut back by 3 bases and J by 4 bases. The CDR3 sequence: CASSLRGQGRETQYF. The CDR3 DNA follows: TGTGCCAGCAGCTTGAGGGGACAGGGAAGAGAGACCCAGTACTTC.

This chain connects TRBV7-2 to TRBJ1-2; D unresolved. Germline V gives CDR1 SGHTA, CDR2 FQGNSA. The length of the CDR3 is 14 residues. Trimming shortened V by 8 bases and J by 4 bases, and 17 bases separated the two germline ends. The CDR3 region has the DNA TGTGCCAGCTCGGTGTCAACATCCCCCTATGGCTACACCTTC. It yields the protein CASSVSTSPYGYTF.

V usage is TRBV5-1 and J usage is TRBJ2-5; D unresolved. This CDR3 spans 12 amino acids. Trimming stripped 0 bases from V and 4 bases from J, with 4 bases between. The germline V gene encodes CDR1 SGHRS and CDR2 YFSETQ. CDR3 nucleotides: TGCGCCAGCAGCTTGGTTCTAGAGACCCAGTACTTC. As protein: CASSLVLETQYF. Variable domain in full (rest from reference TRBV5-1 and TRBJ2-5): KAGVTQTPRYLIKTRGQQVTLSCSPISGHRSVSWYQQTPGQGLQFLFEYFSETQRNKGNFPGRFSGRQFSNSRSEMNVSTLELGDSALYLCASSLVLETQYFGPGTRLLVL.